These 31 T cell receptor beta chains were sequenced from one sample in a study of post-analysis software for immune sequencing data. These TCRs' antigens remain unknown. Presence of unique molecular identifiers characterized the TCR beta cDNA libraries. TCRdb ran MiXCR on the PCR reads and lists one entry per CDR3 protein. Altogether roughly 580,000 distinct CDR3 sequences are present, around 44% being singletons, with the ten largest covering around 1.7%. Study observations and caveats: Included in a set of five TRBV segments more frequent in patients than controls were TRBV5-6, TRBV5-1 and TRBV20-1.

Sequenced sample: blood. Receptor source: a girl under 18 with multiple sclerosis.

This clonotype was detected only a few times. This chain joins TRBV3-1 and TRBJ2-7; perhaps D is TRBD1 or TRBD2 (6 bases each). This CDR3 region has 13 residues. The V end lost 8 bases, the J end lost 2 bases, and 13 bases lay between the germline ends. Germline values: CDR1 LGHDT, CDR2 YNNKEL (reference sequence). The CDR3 DNA follows: TGTGCCAGCGGCGGGACAAGACCCTACGAGCAGTACTTC. It yields the protein CASGGTRPYEQYF.

This clonotype was seen a handful of times. The chain couples TRBV12-3 or TRBV12-4 to TRBJ1-5; no definite D call. The CDR3 is 13 amino acids. V was clipped by 4 bases and J by 4 bases, with 8 bases between them. CDR3 DNA: TGTGCCAGCAGTTCCCCTGGGAATCAGCCCCAGCATTTT. This encodes CASSSPGNQPQHF.

This clonotype has just a few counts. The junction does not match germline at one end; this may be a read error. The chain carries TRBV25-1 and TRBJ1-2; D is unclear. The germline CDR1 and CDR2 sequences are MGHDK and SYGVNS. This CDR3 has 17 amino acids. The CDR3 bases are TGTGCCAGCAGTGAAGGGCCCCATGACTTTTTGAACTATGGCCACACCTTC. It encodes CASSEGPHDFLNYGHTF.

This clonotype was counted only a few times. V usage is TRBV12-3 or TRBV12-4 and J usage is TRBJ1-2; D is perhaps TRBD1 (6 bases). V gave up 7 bases and J gave up 3 bases, with 18 bases separating them. The CDR3 spans 15 residues. The CDR3 DNA follows: TGTGCCAGCACCGACACAGGGAGCCCATACTATGGCTACACCTTC. Amino acids: CASTDTGSPYYGYTF.

The gene calls are TRBV6-5 and TRBJ2-4, with D perhaps TRBD1 (6 bases). The J call may be incorrect, as the DNA end agrees better with TRBJ2-7. CDR1 MNHEY and CDR2 SVGAGI come from the germline V gene. The CDR3 sequence is 15 residues long. The DNA for the CDR3 is TGTGCCAGCAGTTACTCGACCGTCCCAGGGGACGAGCAGTACGTC. Residues: CASSYSTVPGDEQYV.

This chain links TRBV29-1 with TRBJ2-7, with 7 positions matching TRBD2. The junction had 5 bases not matched to a gene; V was cut back by 2 bases and J by 7 bases. The CDR3 length is 12 residues. Germline CDR1 SQVTM, CDR2 ANQGSEA. The CDR3 DNA reads as TGCAGCGTTGAATTGGGGGACTATGAGCAGTACTTC. Its protein product is CSVELGDYEQYF.

The table lists this clonotype with a count of one. The rearrangement joins TRBV5-1 to TRBJ2-1; D is possibly TRBD1 or TRBD2 (6 bases each). Germline V CDR1 and CDR2: SGHRS, YFSETQ. V was shortened by 4 bases and J by 4 bases, with 24 bases between the two germline ends. The CDR3 is made up of 18 amino acids. CDR3 loop: CASSTRGASPQRYNEQFF. Here the CDR3 DNA reads TGCGCCAGCAGCACGAGGGGGGCCTCTCCACAAAGATACAATGAGCAGTTCTTC.

This clonotype was seen at least ten times. The rearrangement links TRBV12-3 or TRBV12-4 to TRBJ1-1; no firm D call. The V gene lost 3 bases and the J gene lost 3 bases, with 5 bases spanning the gap. This CDR3 contains 12 residues. This chain's CDR3 is CASSFGDTEAFF. DNA of the CDR3: TGTGCCAGCAGTTTTGGTGACACTGAAGCTTTCTTT.

The sample holds many counts of this clonotype. The J gene is TRBJ2-3, the V gene TRBV29-1; 9 nucleotides agree with TRBD2. Germline V gene sequence: CDR1 SQVTM, CDR2 ANQGSEA. This CDR3 region has 15 residues. V lost 0 bases and J lost 4; bases outside the gene matches: 5. This chain's CDR3 is CSVEEPSGKPDTQYF. The CDR3 nucleotides read TGCAGCGTTGAAGAGCCTAGCGGGAAGCCAGATACGCAGTATTTT.

This clonotype was seen more than once but under ten times. This chain connects TRBV6-5 to TRBJ1-5; D is unclear. Germline assignment: CDR1 MNHEY and CDR2 SVGAGI. Trimming stripped 0 bases from V and 5 bases from J, with 5 bases between. The CDR3 spans 13 residues. The CDR3 nucleotides are TGTGCCAGCAGTTACTCTCTGGATCAGCCCCAGCATTTT. It is translated as CASSYSLDQPQHF.

This clonotype was observed once. The rearrangement links TRBV20-1 to TRBJ1-5; D possibly corresponds to TRBD1 (5 bases). Deletions cut 6 bases from V and 5 bases from J, with 11 bases between. The CDR3 totals 12 residues. Germline assignment: CDR1 DFQATT and CDR2 SNEGSKA (reference sequence). The CDR3 loop reads CSAPPGDQPQHF. CDR3 DNA: TGCAGTGCCCCCCCGGGGGATCAGCCCCAGCATTTT.

This clonotype has more than one count but fewer than ten. The chain employs TRBV3-1 and TRBJ2-1, with 11 positions matching TRBD2. Unmatched junction bases numbered 12, after V lost 0 bases and J lost 8 bases. The CDR3 runs to 18 residues. CDR1 and CDR2 from the germline V gene are LGHDT and YNNKEL (reference sequence). CDR3 residues: CASSQDILAGGQTDEQFF. For the CDR3, the DNA is TGTGCCAGCAGCCAAGATATCCTAGCGGGGGGCCAAACAGATGAGCAGTTCTTC.

This clonotype has only a few counts. This sequence joins TRBV7-9 and TRBJ2-5; 7 bases map to TRBD2. The germline gives CDR1 SEHNR, CDR2 FQNEAQ (reference sequence). CDR3 size: 15 residues. V lost 3 bases and J lost 3; bases outside the gene matches: 7. The CDR3 nucleotides are TGTGCCAGCAGCTTGAGACTAGCCGAAAAAGAGACCCAGTACTTC. It codes for CASSLRLAEKETQYF.

V and J are TRBV5-1 and TRBJ1-1; D is perhaps TRBD1 (5 bases). This CDR3 has 14 amino acids. The V end lost 5 bases, the J end lost 0 bases, and 11 bases lay between the germline ends. CDR1 is SGHRS, CDR2 YFSETQ, per germline. The CDR3 spells CASRVDSMNTEAFF. The CDR3 coding sequence is TGCGCCAGCAGGGTCGACAGCATGAACACTGAAGCTTTCTTT.

This clonotype was seen a single time. Likely a read error: the CDR3 ends without its conserved phenylalanine or tryptophan. The rearrangement uses TRBV7-2 and TRBJ2-1; D might be TRBD2 (6 bases). Germline V CDR1 and CDR2: SGHTA, FQGNSA. Deletions cut 3 bases from V and 3 bases from J, with 9 bases between. The CDR3 is made up of 14 amino acids. CDR3 amino acids: CASSFGGYYNEQFV. For the CDR3, the DNA is TGTGCCAGCAGCTTCGGAGGGTACTACAATGAGCAGTTCGTC.

The rearrangement links TRBV4-1 to TRBJ2-7; 10 positions match TRBD2. The CDR3 is 15 residues long. CDR1 and CDR2 from the germline V gene are MGHRA and YSYEKL. After removal of 4 bases from V and 2 bases from J, the junction contained 5 bases not matched to a gene. CDR3 DNA: TGCGCCAGCAGCCTCGGGACTAGCGAGACCTACGAGCAGTACTTC. Encoded protein: CASSLGTSETYEQYF.

The chain joins TRBV7-3 to TRBJ2-7; possibly TRBD1 for D (6 bases). Trimming took 3 bases from V and 2 from J, leaving 11 bases between them. The length of the CDR3 is 14 residues. Per germline, CDR1 SGHTA and CDR2 FQGTGA. The chain's CDR3 is CASSLGAPPYEQYF. CDR3 in DNA: TGTGCCAGCAGCTTGGGGGCCCCCCCCTACGAGCAGTACTTC.

V usage is TRBV29-1 and J usage is TRBJ1-2; D ambiguous. This CDR3 spans 11 amino acids. The germline V and J ends were trimmed by 5 bases and 6 bases, with 10 bases remaining between them. Germline-derived CDR1 and CDR2 are SQVTM and ANQGSEA. The CDR3 is CSVFGENGYTF. CDR3 sequence (DNA): TGCAGCGTTTTCGGGGAGAATGGCTACACCTTC.

The rearrangement links TRBV20-1 to TRBJ2-7; 8 nucleotides align to TRBD1. Per germline, CDR1 DFQATT and CDR2 SNEGSKA (reference sequence). J gave up 2 bases and V 4 bases, and 4 bases lay outside the gene matches. This CDR3 spans 13 amino acids. The CDR3 nucleotides are TGCAGTGCTACCGGGACAGGAACCTACGAGCAGTACTTC. Amino acids: CSATGTGTYEQYF.

Regarding this clonotype: This may come from a read error, since a much larger clone is one base off. The V gene is TRBV2, the J gene TRBJ1-2; D gene unclear. CDR1 and CDR2 (germline): SNHLY, FYNNEI. The CDR3 sequence is 13 residues long. The CDR3 loop is CASSDRANYDYTF. The CDR3 DNA reads TGTGCCAGCAGTGACAGAGCTAACTATGACTACACCTTC.

The chain couples TRBV12-3 or TRBV12-4 to TRBJ1-3; D possibly corresponds to TRBD1 (5 bases). The length of the CDR3 is 16 residues. The germline V and J ends were trimmed by 4 bases and 0 bases, with 13 bases remaining between them. CDR3 region: CASSSRGSPSGNTIYF. For the CDR3, the DNA is TGTGCCAGCAGTTCAAGGGGCTCCCCCTCTGGAAACACCATATATTTT.

The CDR3 spells CASREDGLETQYF. Written as DNA, the CDR3 is TGTGCCAGCCGAGAGGACGGGTTGGAGACCCAGTACTTC. The chain uses TRBV7-6 and TRBJ2-5; D unresolved. This CDR3 spans 13 amino acids. Per germline, CDR1 SGHVS and CDR2 FNYEAQ. With 8 bases removed from V and 5 bases from J, the gap between germline ends came to 15 bases.

J is TRBJ1-2 and V is TRBV12-3 or TRBV12-4, with D unclear. Between the trimmed V and J ends, which lost 5 bases and 8 bases, there was a span of 9 bases. This CDR3 is built from 11 residues. As DNA, the CDR3 is TGTGCCAGCAGTCTTAGATGGGGCTACACCTTC. Translating gives CASSLRWGYTF.

The chain links TRBV5-1 to TRBJ2-5, with D uncertain. CDR1 is SGHRS, CDR2 YFSETQ, per germline. V lost 2 bases and J lost 2, with 13 bases in between. The CDR3 totals 15 residues. The CDR3, as DNA: TGCGCCAGCAGCTTCCAACGGGCCAGGCAAGAGACCCAGTACTTC. It translates to CASSFQRARQETQYF. The variable domain in full, with the rest retrieved from reference TRBV5-1 and TRBJ2-5, is KAGVTQTPRYLIKTRGQQVTLSCSPISGHRSVSWYQQTPGQGLQFLFEYFSETQRNKGNFPGRFSGRQFSNSRSEMNVSTLELGDSALYLCASSFQRARQETQYFGPGTRLLVL.

This clonotype was observed once. The V and J genes are TRBV28 and TRBJ1-5, with D possibly TRBD1 on 6 matching bases. Germline V lookup: CDR1 MDHEN, CDR2 SYDVKM. This CDR3 spans 14 amino acids. V gave up 5 bases and J gave up 7 bases, with 15 bases separating them. CDR3 DNA: TGTGCCAGCAGTGTACAGGGTTGGCGGCAGCCCCAGCATTTT. Translation gives CASSVQGWRQPQHF.

The DNA for the CDR3 is TGTGCCAGCAGCCAAGCCCGGGTTGGTGAGCAGTTCTTC. Translation: CASSQARVGEQFF. V gene TRBV3-1 combines with J gene TRBJ2-1, with D unclear. The V gene's germline CDR1 is LGHDT and CDR2 YNNKEL (reference sequence). Trimming stripped 1 base from V and 9 bases from J, with 10 bases between. CDR3 size: 13 residues.

J is TRBJ2-3 and V is TRBV12-3 or TRBV12-4, with D perhaps matching TRBD1 or TRBD2 (5 bases each). CDR3 length: 15 amino acids. Trimming shortened V by 6 bases and J by 4 bases, and 17 bases separated the two germline ends. In nucleotides, the CDR3 is TGTGCCAGCAGCAGAGCGGTAGTGGGGGCAGATACGCAGTATTTT. Translating it yields CASSRAVVGADTQYF.

The V gene is TRBV9, the J gene TRBJ2-1; D not certain. V lost 4 bases to trimming and J lost 10 bases, with 18 bases between them. Germline V gene lookup returns CDR1 SGDLS and CDR2 YYNGEE. The CDR3 loop spans 14 amino acids. The CDR3 here is CASSRSPAQDEQFF. The CDR3, as DNA: TGTGCCAGCAGCAGATCACCGGCCCAGGACGAGCAGTTCTTC.

This clonotype was seen more than once but under ten times. The CDR3 region is CASSPWTGGGYTF. CDR3 nucleotides: TGTGCCAGCAGCCCCTGGACAGGGGGAGGCTACACCTTC. J is TRBJ1-2 and V is TRBV14; 10 bases line up with TRBD1. The V gene end was trimmed by 4 bases and the J gene end by 8 bases; junction bases not matched to a gene: 4. The CDR3 covers 13 residues. Per germline, CDR1 SGHDN and CDR2 FVKESK. The variable domain in full, completed from reference TRBV14 and TRBJ1-2, reads EAGVTQFPSHSVIEKGQTVTLRCDPISGHDNLYWYRRVMGKEIKFLLHFVKESKQDESGMPNNRFLAERTGGTYSTLKVQPAELEDSGVYFCASSPWTGGGYTFGSGTRLTVV.

This chain connects TRBV29-1 to TRBJ2-3; TRBD1 agrees at 12 bases. With 6 bases clipped from V and 6 bases from J, the junction kept 7 bases outside the gene matches. The CDR3 runs to 14 residues. Germline V lookup: CDR1 SQVTM, CDR2 ANQGSEA. CDR3 region: CSVLPGQGADTQYF. CDR3 DNA sequence: TGCAGCGTCCTACCGGGACAGGGGGCCGATACGCAGTATTTT.

This clonotype was recorded a few times. This chain uses TRBV6-5 with TRBJ1-2; D ambiguous. V lost 2 bases to trimming and J lost 4 bases, with 11 bases between them. CDR1 and CDR2 from the germline V gene are MNHEY and SVGAGI. CDR3 length: 14 residues. CDR3 protein: CASSYLGLSYGYTF. The CDR3 DNA is TGTGCCAGCAGTTACCTAGGGTTATCCTATGGCTACACCTTC.